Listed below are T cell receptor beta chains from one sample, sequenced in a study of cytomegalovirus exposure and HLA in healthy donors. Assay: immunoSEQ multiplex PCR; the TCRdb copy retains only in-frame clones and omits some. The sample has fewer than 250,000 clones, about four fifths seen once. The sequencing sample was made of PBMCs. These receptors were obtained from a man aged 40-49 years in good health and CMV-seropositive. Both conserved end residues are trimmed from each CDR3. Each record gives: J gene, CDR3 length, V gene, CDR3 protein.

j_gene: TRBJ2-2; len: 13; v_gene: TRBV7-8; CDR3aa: ASSLQGGKGGELF
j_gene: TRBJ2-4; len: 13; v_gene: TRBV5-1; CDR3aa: ASSPLTGLAGAQY
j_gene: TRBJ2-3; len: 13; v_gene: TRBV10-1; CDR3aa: ASSVDGRVADTQY
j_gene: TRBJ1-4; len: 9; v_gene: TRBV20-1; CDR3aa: SAPAGQGMF
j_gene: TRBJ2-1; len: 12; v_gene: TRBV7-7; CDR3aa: ASSLGSHEAEQF
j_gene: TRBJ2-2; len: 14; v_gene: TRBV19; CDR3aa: ASSPTSGREAGELF
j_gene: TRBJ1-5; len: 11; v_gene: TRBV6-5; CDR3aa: ASSEARNQPQH
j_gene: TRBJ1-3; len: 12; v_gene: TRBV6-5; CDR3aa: ASSSGGAGNTIY
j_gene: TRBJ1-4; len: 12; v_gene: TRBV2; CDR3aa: ASIPTGHNEKLF
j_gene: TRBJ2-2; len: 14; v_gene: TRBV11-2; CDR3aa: ASSSISGRYAGELF
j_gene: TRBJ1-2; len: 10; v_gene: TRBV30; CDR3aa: AWSVAAGGYT
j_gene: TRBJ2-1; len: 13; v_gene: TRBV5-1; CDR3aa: ASSLAGGTYNEQF
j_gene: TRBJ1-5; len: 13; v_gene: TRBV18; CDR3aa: ASSLDRVSNQPQH
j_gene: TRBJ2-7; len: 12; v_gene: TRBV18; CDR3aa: ASSSGTGNYEQY
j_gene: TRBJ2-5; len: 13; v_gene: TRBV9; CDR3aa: ASSQQRGWQETQY
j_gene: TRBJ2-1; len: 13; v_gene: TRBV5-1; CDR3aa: ASSLVGLVDNEQF
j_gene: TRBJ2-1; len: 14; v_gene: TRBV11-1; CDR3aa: ASSSTGTSGRNEQF
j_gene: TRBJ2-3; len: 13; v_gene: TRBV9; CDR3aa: ASSVVAGGSDTQY
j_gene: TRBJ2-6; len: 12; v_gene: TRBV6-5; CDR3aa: ASSTASGANVLT
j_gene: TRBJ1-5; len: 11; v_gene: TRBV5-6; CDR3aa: ASSLGRDQPQH
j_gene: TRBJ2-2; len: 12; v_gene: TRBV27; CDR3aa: ASSLAGPTGELF
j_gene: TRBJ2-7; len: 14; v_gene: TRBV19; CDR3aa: ASSIGQREGHYEQY
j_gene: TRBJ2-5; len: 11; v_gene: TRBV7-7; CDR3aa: ASSSTVQETQY
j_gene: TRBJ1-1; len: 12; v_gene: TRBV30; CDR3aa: AWSVLLGGTEAF
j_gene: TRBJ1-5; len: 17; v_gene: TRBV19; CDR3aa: ASSNRTREGLTSNQPQH
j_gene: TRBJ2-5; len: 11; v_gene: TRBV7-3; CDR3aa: ASSPSHQETQY
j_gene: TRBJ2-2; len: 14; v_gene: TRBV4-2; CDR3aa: ASSQDLAGGTGELF
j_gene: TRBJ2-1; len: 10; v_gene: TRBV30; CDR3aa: AGLAGAHEQF
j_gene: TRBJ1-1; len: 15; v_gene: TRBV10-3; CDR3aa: ATEDRTNRKMNTEAF
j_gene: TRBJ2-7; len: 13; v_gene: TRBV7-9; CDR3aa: ASSLMASGSGEQY
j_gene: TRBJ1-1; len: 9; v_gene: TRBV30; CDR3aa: AWSRGVEAF
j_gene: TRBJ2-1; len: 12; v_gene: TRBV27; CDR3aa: ASSFGIRADEQF
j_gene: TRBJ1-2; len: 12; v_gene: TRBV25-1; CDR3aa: ASSDSGRYYGYT
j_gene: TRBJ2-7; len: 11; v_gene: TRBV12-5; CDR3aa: ASGLDRTYEQY
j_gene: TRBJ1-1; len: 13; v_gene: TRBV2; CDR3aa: ASSFGEVEQSEAF
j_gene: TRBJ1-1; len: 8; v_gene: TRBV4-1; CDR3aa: ASRGTEAF
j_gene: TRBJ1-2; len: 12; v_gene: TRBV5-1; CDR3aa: ASSLSVQGDGYT
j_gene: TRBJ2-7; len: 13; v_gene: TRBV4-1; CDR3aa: ASSQASGSNYEQY
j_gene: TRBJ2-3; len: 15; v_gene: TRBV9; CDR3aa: ASSVAGGLSSTDTQY
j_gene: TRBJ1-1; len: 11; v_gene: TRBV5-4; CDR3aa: ASRIQGGTEAF
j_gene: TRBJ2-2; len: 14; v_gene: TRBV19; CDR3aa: ASNPGLNPQSGELF
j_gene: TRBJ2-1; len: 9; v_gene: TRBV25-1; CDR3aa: ASRGENEQF
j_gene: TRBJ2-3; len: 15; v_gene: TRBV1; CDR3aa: TSSPPRTSGITDTQY
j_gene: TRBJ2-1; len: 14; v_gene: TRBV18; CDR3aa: ASSPTTGLATDEQF
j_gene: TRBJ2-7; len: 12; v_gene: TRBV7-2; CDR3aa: ASSYSGSSYEQY
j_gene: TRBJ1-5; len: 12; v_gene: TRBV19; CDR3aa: ASQYVNSNQPQH
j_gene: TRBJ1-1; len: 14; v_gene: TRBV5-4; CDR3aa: ASSLEYQGRGTEAF
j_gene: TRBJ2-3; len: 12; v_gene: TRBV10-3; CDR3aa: AISAPLSTDTQY
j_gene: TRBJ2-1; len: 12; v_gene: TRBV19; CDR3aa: ASAGSGLGNEQF
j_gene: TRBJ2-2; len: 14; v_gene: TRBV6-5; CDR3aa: ASSYLGAANTGELF
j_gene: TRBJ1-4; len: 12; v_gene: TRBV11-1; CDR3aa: ASSPASGEEKLF
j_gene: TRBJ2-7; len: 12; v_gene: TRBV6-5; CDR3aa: ASSYSDKLYEQY
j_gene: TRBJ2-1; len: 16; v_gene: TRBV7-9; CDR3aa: ASSSTLVLAEGFDEQF